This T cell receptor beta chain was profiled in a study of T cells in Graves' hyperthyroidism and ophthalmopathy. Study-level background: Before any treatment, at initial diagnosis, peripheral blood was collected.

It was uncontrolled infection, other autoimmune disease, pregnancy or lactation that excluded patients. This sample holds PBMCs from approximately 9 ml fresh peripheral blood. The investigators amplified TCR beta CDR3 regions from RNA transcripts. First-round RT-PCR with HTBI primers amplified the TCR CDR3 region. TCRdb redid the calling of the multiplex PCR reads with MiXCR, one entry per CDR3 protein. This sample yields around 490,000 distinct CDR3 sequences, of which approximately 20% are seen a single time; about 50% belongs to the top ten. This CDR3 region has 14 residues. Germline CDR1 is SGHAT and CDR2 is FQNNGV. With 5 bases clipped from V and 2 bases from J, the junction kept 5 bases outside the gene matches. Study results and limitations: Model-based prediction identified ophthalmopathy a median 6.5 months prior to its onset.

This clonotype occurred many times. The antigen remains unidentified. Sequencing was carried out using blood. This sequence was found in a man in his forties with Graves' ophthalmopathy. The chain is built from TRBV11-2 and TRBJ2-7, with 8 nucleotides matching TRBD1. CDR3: CASSHTGGPYEQYF. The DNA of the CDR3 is TGTGCCAGCAGCCACACAGGGGGGCCCTACGAGCAGTACTTC.